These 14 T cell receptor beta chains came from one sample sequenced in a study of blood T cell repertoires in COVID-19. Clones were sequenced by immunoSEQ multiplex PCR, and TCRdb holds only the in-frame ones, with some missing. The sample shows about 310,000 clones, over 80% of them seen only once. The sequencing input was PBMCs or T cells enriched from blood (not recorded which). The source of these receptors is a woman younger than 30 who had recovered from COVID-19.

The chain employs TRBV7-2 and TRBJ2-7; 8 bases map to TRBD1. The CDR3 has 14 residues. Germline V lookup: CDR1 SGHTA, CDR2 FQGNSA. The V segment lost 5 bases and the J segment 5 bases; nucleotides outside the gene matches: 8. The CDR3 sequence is CASSPGGGINEQYF. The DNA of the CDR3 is TGTGCCAGCAGCCCAGGGGGCGGGATCAACGAGCAGTACTTC.

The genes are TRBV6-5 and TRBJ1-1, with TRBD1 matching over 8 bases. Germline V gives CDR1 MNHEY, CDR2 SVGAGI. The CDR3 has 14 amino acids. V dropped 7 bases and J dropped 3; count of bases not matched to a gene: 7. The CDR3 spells CASKQGAGDTEAFF. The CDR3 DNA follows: TGTGCCAGCAAGCAGGGGGCCGGGGACACTGAAGCTTTCTTT.

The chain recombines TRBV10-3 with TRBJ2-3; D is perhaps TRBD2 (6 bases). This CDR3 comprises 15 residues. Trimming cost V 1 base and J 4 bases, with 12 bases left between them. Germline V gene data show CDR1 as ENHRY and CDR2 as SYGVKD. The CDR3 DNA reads TGTGCCATCAGTGAGTTTTCGGAGGGGTCAGATACGCAGTATTTT. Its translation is CAISEFSEGSDTQYF.

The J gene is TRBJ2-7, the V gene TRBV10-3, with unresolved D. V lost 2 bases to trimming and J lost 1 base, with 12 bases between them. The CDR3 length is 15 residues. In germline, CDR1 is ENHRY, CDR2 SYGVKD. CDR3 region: CAISEVQMISYEQYF. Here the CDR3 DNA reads TGTGCCATCAGTGAGGTACAGATGATATCCTACGAGCAGTACTTC.

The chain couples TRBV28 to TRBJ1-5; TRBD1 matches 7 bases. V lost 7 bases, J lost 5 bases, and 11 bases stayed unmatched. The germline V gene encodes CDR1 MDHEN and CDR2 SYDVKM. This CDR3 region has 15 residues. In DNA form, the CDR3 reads TGTGCCAGCACCCCCTACAGGGGCGCGGATCAGCCCCAGCATTTT. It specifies CASTPYRGADQPQHF.

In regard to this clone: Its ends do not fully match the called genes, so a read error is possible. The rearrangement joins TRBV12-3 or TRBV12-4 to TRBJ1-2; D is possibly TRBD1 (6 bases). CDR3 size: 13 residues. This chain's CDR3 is CASRLGQNYGYTF. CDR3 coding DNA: TGTGCCAGCAGATTAGGACAGAACTATGGCTACACCTTC.

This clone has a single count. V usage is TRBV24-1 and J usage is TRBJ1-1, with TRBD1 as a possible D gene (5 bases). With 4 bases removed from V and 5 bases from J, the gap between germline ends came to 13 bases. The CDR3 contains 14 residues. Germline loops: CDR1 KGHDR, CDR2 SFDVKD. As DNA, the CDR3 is TGTGCCACCAGTGAGGACAAAGGTGGGACTGAAGCTTTCTTT. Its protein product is CATSEDKGGTEAFF.

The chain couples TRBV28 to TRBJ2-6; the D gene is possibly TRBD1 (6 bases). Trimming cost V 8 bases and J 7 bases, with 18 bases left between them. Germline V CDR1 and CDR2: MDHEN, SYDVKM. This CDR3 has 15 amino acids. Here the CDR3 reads CASRGIDRPANVLTF. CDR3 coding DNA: TGTGCCAGCCGGGGAATCGACAGGCCAGCCAACGTCCTGACTTTC. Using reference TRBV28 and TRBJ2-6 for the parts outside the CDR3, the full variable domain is DVKVTQSSRYLVKRTGEKVFLECVQDMDHENMFWYRQDPGLGLRLIYFSYDVKMKEKGDIPEGYSVSREKKERFSLILESASTNQTSMYLCASRGIDRPANVLTFGAGSRLTVL.

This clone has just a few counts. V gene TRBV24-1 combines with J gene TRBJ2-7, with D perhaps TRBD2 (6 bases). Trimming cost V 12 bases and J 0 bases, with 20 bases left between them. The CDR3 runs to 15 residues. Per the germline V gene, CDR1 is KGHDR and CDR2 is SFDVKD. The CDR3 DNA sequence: TGTGCCTCCTCTCCAGCGGGCAGAAGCTCCTACGAGCAGTACTTC. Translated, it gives CASSPAGRSSYEQYF.

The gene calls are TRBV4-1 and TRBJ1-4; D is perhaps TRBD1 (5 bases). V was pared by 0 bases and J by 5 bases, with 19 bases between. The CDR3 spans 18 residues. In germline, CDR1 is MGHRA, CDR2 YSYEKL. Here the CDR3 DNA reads TGCGCCAGCAGCCAAGATCCGGCAGGGATGGAGGGAAATGAAAAACTGTTTTTT. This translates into CASSQDPAGMEGNEKLFF.

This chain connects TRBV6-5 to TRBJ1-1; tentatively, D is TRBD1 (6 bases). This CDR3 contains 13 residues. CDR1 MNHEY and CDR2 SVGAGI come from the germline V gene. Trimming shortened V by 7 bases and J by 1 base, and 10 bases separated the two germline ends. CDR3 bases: TGTGCCAGCACAGGGGACCCGAACACTGAAGCTTTCTTT. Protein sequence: CASTGDPNTEAFF.

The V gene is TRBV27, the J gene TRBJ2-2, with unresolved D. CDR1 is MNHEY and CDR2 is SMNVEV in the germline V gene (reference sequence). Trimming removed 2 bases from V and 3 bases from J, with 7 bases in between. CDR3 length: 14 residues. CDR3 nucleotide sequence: TGTGCCAGCAGTTTAATGGCCGACACCGGGGAGCTGTTTTTT. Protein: CASSLMADTGELFF.

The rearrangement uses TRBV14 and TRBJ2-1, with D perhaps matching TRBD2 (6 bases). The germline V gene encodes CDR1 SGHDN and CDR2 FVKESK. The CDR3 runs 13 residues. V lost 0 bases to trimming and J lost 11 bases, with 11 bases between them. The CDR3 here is CASSQDRGMQQFF. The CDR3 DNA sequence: TGTGCCAGCAGCCAAGATCGCGGGATGCAGCAGTTCTTC.

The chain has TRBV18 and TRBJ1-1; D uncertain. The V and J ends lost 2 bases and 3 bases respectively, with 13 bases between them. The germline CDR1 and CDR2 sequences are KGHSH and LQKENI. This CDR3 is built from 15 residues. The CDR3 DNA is TGTGCCAGCTCACCAGTCTCCGGGGTTGACACTGAAGCTTTCTTT. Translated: CASSPVSGVDTEAFF.